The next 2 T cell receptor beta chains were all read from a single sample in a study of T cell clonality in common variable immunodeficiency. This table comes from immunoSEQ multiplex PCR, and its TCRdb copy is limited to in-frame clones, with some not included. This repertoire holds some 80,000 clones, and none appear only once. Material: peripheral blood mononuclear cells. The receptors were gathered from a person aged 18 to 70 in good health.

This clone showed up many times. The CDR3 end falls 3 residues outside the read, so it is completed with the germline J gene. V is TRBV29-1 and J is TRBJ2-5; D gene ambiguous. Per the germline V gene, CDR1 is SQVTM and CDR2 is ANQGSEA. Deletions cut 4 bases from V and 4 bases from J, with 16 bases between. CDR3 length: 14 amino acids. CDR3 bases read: TGCAGCGTTGTAGTTCTGATAGGGCGAGAGACC. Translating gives CSVVVLIGRET. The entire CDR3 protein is CSVVVLIGRETQYF.

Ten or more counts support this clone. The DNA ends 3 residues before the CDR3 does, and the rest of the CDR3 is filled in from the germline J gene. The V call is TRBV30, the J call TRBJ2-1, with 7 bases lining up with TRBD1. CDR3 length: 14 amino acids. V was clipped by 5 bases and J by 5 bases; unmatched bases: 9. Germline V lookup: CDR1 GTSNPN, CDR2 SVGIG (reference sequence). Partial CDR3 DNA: TGTGCCTGGGCCGGGACAGCAAGGGACAATGAG. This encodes CAWAGTARDNE. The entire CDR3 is CAWAGTARDNEQFF.